This T cell receptor (beta chain) was identified during a study of cytomegalovirus exposure and HLA in healthy donors. The PCR ran on 60 Vbeta and 13 Jbeta primers. Sequencing used immunoSEQ multiplex PCR; TCRdb keeps in-frame clones, though not all of them. The sample comprises 150,000 to 200,000 clones, 85% to 90% of which are singletons, and roughly 1.7% rests with the top ten. The CDR3 loop spans 16 amino acids. Germline lookup yields CDR1 SGHVS and CDR2 FQNEAQ. V gave up 2 bases and J gave up 8 bases; unmatched junction bases: 11. Source material: PBMCs. This rearrangement joins TRBV7-8 to TRBJ2-2; TRBD2 matches 7 bases. This receptor was taken from a woman aged 18-30 years in good health and CMV-seronegative. The CDR3 spells CASSLRAGVTSGELFF. For the CDR3, the DNA is TGTGCCAGCAGCTTACGGGCGGGAGTAACGTCAGGGGAGCTGTTTTTT.